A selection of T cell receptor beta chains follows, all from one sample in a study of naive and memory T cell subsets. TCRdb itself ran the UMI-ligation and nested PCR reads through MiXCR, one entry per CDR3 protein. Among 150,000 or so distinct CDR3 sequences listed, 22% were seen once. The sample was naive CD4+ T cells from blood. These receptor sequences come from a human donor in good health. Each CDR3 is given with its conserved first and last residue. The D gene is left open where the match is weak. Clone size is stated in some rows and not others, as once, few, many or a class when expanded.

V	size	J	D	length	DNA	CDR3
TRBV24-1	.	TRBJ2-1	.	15	TGTGCCACCAGTGATCCTGTAGCAGTAAACAATGAGCAGTTCTTC	CATSDPVAVNNEQFF
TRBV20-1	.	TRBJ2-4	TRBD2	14	TGCAGTGCGACACTAGCGGGGTACAAAAACATTCAGTACTTC	CSATLAGYKNIQYF
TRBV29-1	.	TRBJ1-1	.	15	TGCAGCGCAAGACAGGAGGGGCTTGTGAACACTGAAGCTTTCTTT	CSARQEGLVNTEAFF
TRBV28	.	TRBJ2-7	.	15	TGTGCCAGCAGTCCCGTCCGATTGGTCTCCTACGAGCAGTACTTC	CASSPVRLVSYEQYF
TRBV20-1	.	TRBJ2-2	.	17	TGCAGTGCTAGAGTATTTGGAGGGGCCCCGGACACCGGGGAGCTGTTTTTT	CSARVFGGAPDTGELFF
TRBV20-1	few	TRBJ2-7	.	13	TGCAGTGCCCAAGGGAGCAACCCCTACGAGCAGTACTTC	CSAQGSNPYEQYF
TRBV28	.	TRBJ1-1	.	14	TGTGCCAGCAGTTTGTGGCTTGCGAACACTGAAGCTTTCTTT	CASSLWLANTEAFF
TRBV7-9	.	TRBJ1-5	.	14	TGTGCCAGCAGCTTAGCCGGCCCGTATAGGCCCCAGCATTTT	CASSLAGPYRPQHF
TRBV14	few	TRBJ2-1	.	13	TGTGCCAGCAGCCATGATCAGTGGGGAGAGCAGTTCTTC	CASSHDQWGEQFF
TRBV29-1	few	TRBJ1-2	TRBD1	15	TGCAGCGTTGAACGGTGGGATACAGGGGGCTCTGGCTACACCTTC	CSVERWDTGGSGYTF
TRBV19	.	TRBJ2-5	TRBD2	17	TGTGCCAGTAGTCCAAAAGGACTAGCGGGAGCCCGAGAGACCCAGTACTTC	CASSPKGLAGARETQYF
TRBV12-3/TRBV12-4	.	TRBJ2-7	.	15	TGTGCCAGCAGTTTAGAAGGGTATAGGACCTACGAGCAGTACTTC	CASSLEGYRTYEQYF
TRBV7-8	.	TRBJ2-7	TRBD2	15	TGTGCCAGCAGCTTAATGAGCGGGAGCCCCTACGAGCAGTACTTC	CASSLMSGSPYEQYF
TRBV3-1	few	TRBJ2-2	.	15	TGTGCCAGCAGCCAAGAACTCAAGAACACCGGGGAGCTGTTTTTT	CASSQELKNTGELFF
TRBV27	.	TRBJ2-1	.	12	TGTGCCAGCAGCGCAGCCTACAATGAGCAGTTCTTC	CASSAAYNEQFF
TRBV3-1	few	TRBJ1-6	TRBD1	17	TGTGCCAGCAGCAAGGGGACAGCGAGCTCCTATAATTCACCCCTCCACTTT	CASSKGTASSYNSPLHF
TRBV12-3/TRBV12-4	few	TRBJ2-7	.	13	TGTGCCAGCATGAGCGGAAGACACTACGAGCAGTACTTC	CASMSGRHYEQYF
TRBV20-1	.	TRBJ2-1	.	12	TGCAGGGTGTCCTCTTTCGAGAATGAGCAGTTCTTC	CRVSSFENEQFF
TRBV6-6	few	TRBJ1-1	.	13	TGTGCCACGACGAGCAGGGCGGGGGCCCGAGCTTTCTTT	CATTSRAGARAFF
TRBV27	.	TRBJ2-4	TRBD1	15	TGTGCCAGCAGTCGGTTACAGGGGGCCAAAAACATTCAGTACTTC	CASSRLQGAKNIQYF
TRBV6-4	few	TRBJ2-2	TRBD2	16	TGTGCCAGCAGCCCCCTCAGCGGGGCGGCCACCGGGGAGCTGTTTTTT	CASSPLSGAATGELFF
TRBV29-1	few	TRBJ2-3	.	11	TGCAGCGTCCTACAGGCAGATACGCAGTATTTT	CSVLQADTQYF
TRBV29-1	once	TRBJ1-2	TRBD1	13	TGCAGCGTTACGGGACAGGTGGGCTATGGCTACACCTTC	CSVTGQVGYGYTF
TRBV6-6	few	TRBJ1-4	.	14	TGTGCCAGCAGTTACCGTCCTTCTAATGAAAAACTGTTTTTT	CASSYRPSNEKLFF